Listed below are T cell receptor beta chains from one sample, sequenced in a study of CD8+ T cells in alopecia areata. Only in-frame clones appear in the TCRdb table, and some are missing; sequencing was by immunoSEQ multiplex PCR. The repertoire holds tens of thousands of clones, with around 46% as singletons. The sequences come from CD8+ T cells sorted from blood, collected at roughly week 36, from a patient treated with tofacitinib. The receptors were sampled from a human donor with alopecia areata. Each CDR3 is given with its conserved first and last residue. D genes are given only for firm matches. Clone sizes are given selectively: once, few, many, or a class where the clone is expanded.

d_call	v_call	j_call	clone_size	cdr3_aa	cdr3_nt
NA	TRBV4-1	TRBJ2-2	NA	CASSQLPTPGNTGELFF	TGCGCCAGCAGCCAACTCCCTACGCCGGGGAACACCGGGGAGCTGTTTTTT
NA	TRBV27	TRBJ2-1	few	CASSLSRLGEQFF	TGTGCCAGCAGTCTCTCCCGGTTGGGTGAGCAGTTCTTC
NA	TRBV25-1	TRBJ1-2	NA	CASMDSPYGYTF	TGTGCCAGCATGGACAGCCCCTATGGCTACACCTTC
NA	TRBV9	TRBJ1-4	few	CASSSGGEKLFF	TGTGCCAGCAGCTCCGGGGGTGAAAAACTGTTTTTT
NA	TRBV28	TRBJ1-5	few	CASRRNQPQHF	TGTGCCAGCAGACGAAATCAGCCCCAGCATTTT
TRBD1	TRBV29-1	TRBJ2-7	few	CSVEGQGAIEQYF	TGCAGCGTTGAGGGACAGGGGGCGATCGAGCAGTACTTC
TRBD1	TRBV30	TRBJ2-5	NA	CAGGTGDETQYF	TGTGCCGGGGGGACAGGGGACGAGACCCAGTACTTC
NA	TRBV29-1	TRBJ2-7	NA	CSYAGFGNSYEQYF	TGCAGCTATGCTGGGTTTGGGAACTCCTACGAGCAGTACTTC
TRBD2	TRBV7-9	TRBJ2-3	NA	CASSFTSGRGDTQYF	TGTGCCAGCAGCTTCACTAGCGGGAGAGGGGATACGCAGTATTTT
NA	TRBV7-2	TRBJ2-1	few	CASSEGGVQFF	TGTGCCAGCAGCGAGGGAGGTGTGCAGTTCTTC
NA	TRBV7-9	TRBJ2-1	few	CASSLGTDQEFF	TGTGCCAGCAGCTTAGGGACAGACCAAGAATTCTTC
NA	TRBV28	TRBJ2-2	NA	CASSLSGPTGELFF	TGTGCCAGCAGTTTGAGCGGACCCACCGGGGAGCTGTTTTTT
TRBD1	TRBV6-6	TRBJ2-7	NA	CASSSPGTGDYEQYF	TGTGCCAGCAGTTCACCGGGGACAGGAGATTACGAGCAGTACTTC
NA	TRBV29-1	TRBJ2-1	NA	CSALGGLGNEQFF	TGCAGCGCCCTTGGAGGGCTTGGCAATGAGCAGTTCTTC
TRBD2	TRBV11-2	TRBJ2-7	NA	CASRLLAGGTYEQYF	TGTGCCAGCAGGTTACTAGCGGGAGGTACCTACGAGCAGTACTTC
NA	TRBV29-1	TRBJ2-1	NA	CSFPISSYNEQFF	TGCAGCTTTCCGATCAGCTCCTACAATGAGCAGTTCTTC
NA	TRBV30	TRBJ1-2	few	CAWMADGDYGYTF	TGTGCCTGGATGGCTGACGGAGACTATGGCTACACCTTC
NA	TRBV5-1	TRBJ2-5	NA	CASSLVPGETQYF	TGCGCCAGCAGCCTGGTCCCCGGAGAGACCCAGTACTTC
TRBD2	TRBV11-1	TRBJ2-7	few	CASSSPLAGAADEQYF	TGTGCCAGCAGCTCCCCGTTAGCGGGAGCGGCCGACGAGCAGTACTTC
NA	TRBV15	TRBJ1-2	once	CATSRGRGSYGYTF	TGTGCCACCAGCAGAGGACGGGGCAGCTATGGCTACACCTTC
TRBD1	TRBV27	TRBJ2-4	NA	CASSLRDSKNIQYF	TGTGCCAGCAGTTTAAGGGACAGCAAAAACATTCAGTACTTC
NA	TRBV11-2	TRBJ2-2	NA	CASSSRRVTGANTGELFF	TGTGCCAGCAGCTCCCGCCGGGTGACGGGAGCCAACACCGGGGAGCTGTTTTTT
NA	TRBV7-2	TRBJ2-5	few	CASNLGGSQETQYF	TGTGCCAGCAACCTAGGGGGGTCCCAAGAGACCCAGTACTTC
NA	TRBV5-5	TRBJ2-7	NA	CASSQVRDYEQYF	TGCGCCAGCAGCCAAGTAAGGGACTACGAGCAGTACTTC
TRBD1	TRBV29-1	TRBJ2-1	NA	CSDLTGIGEQFF	TGCAGCGACTTGACAGGGATCGGTGAGCAGTTCTTC
TRBD2	TRBV4-3	TRBJ2-3	NA	CASSQDILAVTTDTQYF	TGCGCCAGCAGCCAAGATATCCTAGCGGTCACCACAGATACGCAGTATTTT
NA	TRBV7-9	TRBJ1-2	NA	CASSLATGLYGYTF	TGTGCCAGCAGCTTGGCGACAGGCCTATATGGCTACACCTTC
TRBD2	TRBV27	TRBJ2-7	NA	CASSVGRAVGEQYF	TGTGCCAGCAGCGTCGGGAGGGCCGTGGGAGAGCAGTACTTC
TRBD2	TRBV6-5	TRBJ2-7	few	CASSPGTSSYEQYF	TGTGCCAGCAGTCCCGGGACTAGCTCCTACGAGCAGTACTTC
TRBD1	TRBV10-3	TRBJ2-7	NA	CAITGTESYEQYF	TGTGCCATCACAGGGACAGAGTCCTACGAGCAGTACTTC
TRBD2	TRBV6-6	TRBJ2-7	NA	CASSPRLAGDYEQYF	TGTGCCAGCAGTCCCCGACTAGCGGGGGACTACGAGCAGTACTTC
NA	TRBV27	TRBJ2-3	NA	CASSSRAAATQYF	TGTGCCAGCAGTTCCAGGGCTGCCGCTACGCAGTATTTT
NA	TRBV6-1	TRBJ2-2	NA	CASIGGPEGTGELFF	TGTGCCAGCATAGGAGGGCCCGAGGGGACCGGGGAGCTGTTTTTT
TRBD2	TRBV7-9	TRBJ2-7	few	CASSLGVAGEREQYF	TGTGCCAGCAGCTTAGGGGTAGCGGGAGAGAGGGAGCAGTACTTC
TRBD1	TRBV27	TRBJ1-2	NA	CASRPDKTGAGYTF	TGTGCCAGCAGGCCGGACAAGACAGGGGCTGGCTACACCTTC
TRBD1	TRBV4-3	TRBJ2-7	NA	CASSQVRQGATYEQYF	TGCGCCAGCAGCCAAGTACGGCAGGGGGCCACCTACGAGCAGTACTTC
NA	TRBV7-9	TRBJ1-5	NA	CASSLEYNQPQHF	TGTGCCAGCAGCTTAGAGTACAATCAGCCCCAGCATTTT
NA	TRBV29-1	TRBJ2-1	few	CSVVPVGSSYNEQFF	TGCAGCGTTGTACCTGTCGGCAGCTCATACAATGAGCAGTTCTTC
TRBD1	TRBV27	TRBJ1-2	NA	CASSSPLTGDYGYTF	TGTGCCAGCAGTTCTCCTCTCACAGGGGACTATGGCTACACCTTC
NA	TRBV9	TRBJ1-2	once	CASSVGTANYGYTF	TGTGCCAGCAGCGTAGGGACAGCTAACTATGGCTACACCTTC
TRBD2	TRBV29-1	TRBJ2-1	few	CSVVISGRAVYNEQFF	TGCAGCGTTGTTATCAGCGGGAGAGCCGTTTACAATGAGCAGTTCTTC
NA	TRBV6-5	TRBJ2-7	NA	CASSLRDTLEQYF	TGTGCCAGCAGTCTCCGGGACACCCTTGAGCAGTACTTC